A single sample gave rise to the 19 T cell receptor beta chains below, sequenced in a study of shared T cell receptors in the human thymus (dated by TCRdb to about 2021). Library prep was done by the immunoSEQ multiplex PCR assay. As stored in TCRdb, this immuneACCESS dataset retains in-frame rearrangements with V and J assigned. A fraction of the clones does not appear; measured against another copy, unresolved V genes explain less than half of the discrepancy, and the remainder lacks a known reason. A total of under 700,000 clones appear in this sample, more than 75% of them only once. The top ten clones comprise more than 0.01% of the sample. These sequences were also reported in another study, on human thymus T cells.

Sequenced input: thymocytes. The receptors derive from a boy younger than two with a congenital heart defect. Donor details come from another sample of the same person, matched by shared clones.

This sequence joins TRBV14 and TRBJ2-7; tentatively, D is TRBD1 (6 bases). Germline assignment: CDR1 SGHDN and CDR2 FVKESK. Trimming left V 3 bases short and J 3 bases short, with 9 bases between. The CDR3 totals 13 residues. The CDR3: CASSQGHHYEQYF. The CDR3, as DNA: TGTGCCAGCAGCCAGGGACACCACTACGAGCAGTACTTC.

The CDR3 protein is CASSLGIFNYGYTF. The CDR3 coding sequence is TGTGCCAGCAGTTTAGGCATTTTTAACTATGGCTACACCTTC. The rearrangement links TRBV28 to TRBJ1-2; D uncertain. This CDR3 is 14 amino acids long. Germline-derived CDR1 and CDR2 are MDHEN and SYDVKM. The ends were cut back, 2 bases at V and 1 base at J, with 8 bases in the middle.

This rearrangement joins TRBV2 to TRBJ2-5; D is ambiguous. Germline V lookup: CDR1 SNHLY, CDR2 FYNNEI. The CDR3 runs to 16 residues. V was pared by 3 bases and J by 2 bases, with 16 bases between. For the CDR3, the DNA is TGTGCCAGCAGTGACATTGGCAGGCGAGAACAAGAGACCCAGTACTTC. Its translation: CASSDIGRREQETQYF.

This clone was found a few times. The chain carries TRBV27 and TRBJ2-5; TRBD2 might be the D (5 bases). Germline V gene sequence: CDR1 MNHEY, CDR2 SMNVEV (reference sequence). This CDR3 is built from 14 residues. V gave up 4 bases and J gave up 2 bases, with 11 bases separating them. In nucleotides, the CDR3 is TGTGCCAGCAGTTCCAAGGACTCTCAAGAGACCCAGTACTTC. Translating gives CASSSKDSQETQYF.

The V gene is TRBV27, the J gene TRBJ2-7, with 9 bases identical to TRBD1. V trimming: 4 bases; J trimming: 2 bases; junction bases outside the gene matches: 6. This CDR3 region has 15 residues. CDR1 MNHEY and CDR2 SMNVEV come from the germline V gene (reference sequence). The DNA for the CDR3 is TGTGCCAGCAGTTGGGGACAGGGAGGACCCTACGAGCAGTACTTC. Translated: CASSWGQGGPYEQYF.

DNA for the CDR3: TGTGCCATCGCCCCCCGGGGGATAGCGGGAGCCCAAGAGCAGTACTTC. Translated: CAIAPRGIAGAQEQYF. The J gene is TRBJ2-7, the V gene TRBV11-2, with TRBD2 identical over 9 bases. This CDR3 is 16 amino acids long. Trimming took 10 bases from V and 7 from J; bases not matched to a gene: 20. CDR1 SGHAT and CDR2 FQNNGV come from the germline V gene.

The sample holds a few counts of this clone. The chain combines TRBV14 with TRBJ2-3; D is perhaps TRBD1 (5 bases). The CDR3 spans 14 residues. Trimming took off 4 bases at V and 1 base at J, with 9 bases between the two ends. Germline V gene data show CDR1 as SGHDN and CDR2 as FVKESK. CDR3 amino acids: CASSLRQRTDTQYF. CDR3 nucleotide sequence: TGTGCCAGCAGCCTCCGACAGCGCACAGATACGCAGTATTTT.

The gene calls are TRBV9 and TRBJ2-3, with 9 bases lining up with TRBD2. J lost 0 bases, V lost 3 bases, and 11 bases had no gene match. CDR3 length: 18 amino acids. CDR1 SGDLS and CDR2 YYNGEE come from the germline V gene. In nucleotides, the CDR3 is TGTGCCAGCAGCGCGGGACTAGCTTATCGACCTAGCACAGATACGCAGTATTTT. Protein product: CASSAGLAYRPSTDTQYF.

The chain employs TRBV27 and TRBJ2-7, with 8 bases aligning to TRBD1. Trimming at V came to 2 bases and at J to 4 bases, leaving 7 bases not matched to a gene. CDR3 length: 15 residues. Germline CDR1 and CDR2: MNHEY and SMNVEV (reference sequence). CDR3 in amino acids: CASSLLAGGRYEQYF. The CDR3 coding sequence is TGTGCCAGCAGTTTACTGGCAGGGGGCAGGTACGAGCAGTACTTC.

This clone appeared once. The J gene is TRBJ2-3, the V gene TRBV14; maybe TRBD1 (6 bases). The CDR3 is 19 amino acids. Trimming stripped 0 bases from V and 2 bases from J, with 21 bases between. In germline, CDR1 is SGHDN, CDR2 FVKESK. CDR3 region: CASSQERSGGGDTTDTQYF. CDR3 DNA: TGTGCCAGCAGCCAAGAACGAAGTGGAGGTGGGGACACCACAGATACGCAGTATTTT.

The chain employs TRBV27 and TRBJ2-1; the match to TRBD2 covers 9 bases. J was trimmed by 15 bases and V by 10 bases; bases with no gene match: 22. The CDR3 loop spans 15 amino acids. Germline values: CDR1 MNHEY, CDR2 SMNVEV (reference sequence). The CDR3 loop reads CATRGRLAEKWLRFF. CDR3 DNA: TGTGCCACCAGGGGGAGACTAGCGGAGAAGTGGCTACGGTTCTTC.

V gene TRBV7-6 combines with J gene TRBJ2-7; D might be TRBD2 (6 bases). Trimming shortened V by 1 base and J by 2 bases, and 12 bases separated the two germline ends. CDR1 and CDR2 from the germline V gene are SGHVS and FNYEAQ. The CDR3 extends over 15 amino acids. The CDR3 nucleotides are TGTGCCAGCAGCTTAGGGCACGGGGGAGCCTACGAGCAGTACTTC. It translates to CASSLGHGGAYEQYF.

This chain uses TRBV7-9 with TRBJ2-7; the match to TRBD1 covers 9 bases. The V segment lost 3 bases and the J segment 5 bases; nucleotides outside the gene matches: 2. CDR1 and CDR2 (germline): SEHNR, FQNEAQ (reference sequence). This CDR3 is 13 amino acids long. In nucleotides, the CDR3 is TGTGCCAGCAGCTTTCGGGACAGGGACGAGCAGTACTTC. Protein: CASSFRDRDEQYF.

The chain recombines TRBV5-4 with TRBJ2-5; 10 positions match TRBD1. Trimming removed 3 bases from V and 7 bases from J; junction bases left unmatched: 3. The CDR3 has 13 residues. Per germline, CDR1 SGHNT and CDR2 YYREEE (reference sequence). The DNA of the CDR3 is TGTGCCAGCAGCTACCGGACAGGGGGGACCCAGTACTTC. Residues: CASSYRTGGTQYF.

The chain uses TRBV7-9 and TRBJ2-1; maybe TRBD1 (5 bases). Germline CDR1 SEHNR, CDR2 FQNEAQ (reference sequence). The CDR3 totals 13 residues. V lost 5 bases, J lost 3 bases, and 8 bases lay in between. The CDR3 DNA follows: TGTGCCAGCAGCCCAGGGTTCTACAATGAGCAGTTCTTC. It is translated as CASSPGFYNEQFF.

The chain employs TRBV6-5 and TRBJ2-7; 8 nucleotides align to TRBD2. This CDR3 region has 15 residues. V gave up 4 bases and J gave up 2 bases; unmatched junction bases: 7. Per germline, CDR1 MNHEY and CDR2 SVGAGI. CDR3 bases: TGTGCCAGCAGTTCCGGGACTAGACTCCCCTACGAGCAGTACTTC. Translated, it gives CASSSGTRLPYEQYF.

The chain joins TRBV5-8 to TRBJ2-3; 9 bases are shared with TRBD2. The V gene's germline CDR1 is SGHTS and CDR2 YDEGEE. This CDR3 is built from 16 residues. Trimming at V came to 1 base and at J to 0 bases, leaving 3 bases not matched to a gene. The CDR3 sequence is CASSLRLAASTDTQYF. The CDR3 DNA follows: TGTGCCAGCAGCTTGCGACTAGCGGCTAGCACAGATACGCAGTATTTT.

V is TRBV2 and J is TRBJ2-1, with D tentatively TRBD1 (5 bases). This CDR3 is built from 13 residues. Trimming removed 6 bases at V and 4 bases at J, with 10 bases between. Per the germline V gene, CDR1 is SNHLY and CDR2 is FYNNEI. Here the CDR3 DNA reads TGTGCCAGCAGCCGTAGGGGTTACAATGAGCAGTTCTTC. Protein: CASSRRGYNEQFF.

This chain joins TRBV15 and TRBJ2-7; possible D gene TRBD2, 5 bases. The ends were cut back, 4 bases at V and 2 bases at J, with 15 bases in the middle. Germline V gives CDR1 LNHNV, CDR2 YYDKDF (reference sequence). The CDR3 sequence is 15 residues long. The CDR3 protein is CATSTNPRATYEQYF. In nucleotides, the CDR3 is TGTGCCACCAGCACGAACCCGAGGGCTACCTACGAGCAGTACTTC. Complete variable domain (other parts from reference TRBV15 and TRBJ2-7): DAMVIQNPRYQVTQFGKPVTLSCSQTLNHNVMYWYQQKSSQAPKLLFHYYDKDFNNEADTPDNFQSRRPNTSFCFLDIRSPGLGDTAMYLCATSTNPRATYEQYFGPGTRLTVT.